The 32 T cell receptor beta chains reported below all come from one sample, sequenced in a study of radiation and T cells in renal cell carcinoma. Treatment specified: treatment-naive control, cytoreductive nephrectomy. Profiled with immunoSEQ multiplex PCR; TCRdb holds only in-frame clones, not every one. The data contain about 15,000 clones, around 60% of them singletons. The sequenced sample was tumor tissue, obtained from a patient whose treatment was nephrectomy without radiotherapy. Receptors were obtained from a man aged 45-60 years with renal cell carcinoma.

J is TRBJ1-4 and V is TRBV4-3; D not certain. This CDR3 region has 14 residues. Trimming removed 4 bases at V and 6 bases at J, with 12 bases between. Germline V lookup: CDR1 LGHNA, CDR2 YSLEER. The chain's CDR3 is CASSPGRADEKLFF. The CDR3 bases are TGCGCCAGCAGCCCTGGGCGGGCGGATGAAAAACTGTTTTTT.

This clone was detected only a few times. The chain carries TRBV27 and TRBJ2-1, with 9 positions matching TRBD2. Germline V gives CDR1 MNHEY, CDR2 SMNVEV (reference sequence). This CDR3 has 15 residues. The V and J ends lost 6 bases and 6 bases, in that order; junction bases with no gene match: 9. The CDR3 loop is CASRLAGGYLNEQFF. CDR3 coding DNA: TGTGCCAGCAGACTAGCGGGCGGTTACCTCAATGAGCAGTTCTTC.

The chain couples TRBV4-1 to TRBJ1-2, with 8 bases fitting TRBD1. This CDR3 region has 16 residues. The V and J ends lost 1 base and 5 bases, in that order; junction bases with no gene match: 9. Looked up from germline, CDR1 is MGHRA and CDR2 is YSYEKL. CDR3 DNA: TGCGCCAGCAGCCAAGGCCTGACAGGGGCCCCTTATGGCTACACCTTC. Its translation is CASSQGLTGAPYGYTF.

This rearrangement joins TRBV27 to TRBJ2-7; maybe TRBD2 (6 bases). The germline V gene encodes CDR1 MNHEY and CDR2 SMNVEV (reference sequence). V was clipped by 6 bases and J by 3 bases, with 15 bases between them. The CDR3 runs 14 residues. The CDR3 loop reads CASRVSLGGYEQYF. The CDR3 coding sequence is TGTGCCAGCAGGGTATCGCTCGGGGGCTACGAGCAGTACTTC.

The chain carries TRBV19 and TRBJ2-3, with 15 positions matching TRBD2. Per germline, CDR1 LNHDA and CDR2 SQIVND (reference sequence). The J segment lost 5 bases and the V segment lost 5 bases, leaving 8 bases of the junction unmatched. The CDR3 is 17 amino acids. The CDR3 reads CASSFGLAGGRIDTQYF. The DNA for the CDR3 is TGTGCCAGTAGTTTCGGACTAGCGGGGGGGAGAATAGATACGCAGTATTTT. Using reference TRBV19 and TRBJ2-3 for the parts outside the CDR3, the full variable domain is DGGITQSPKYLFRKEGQNVTLSCEQNLNHDAMYWYRQDPGQGLRLIYYSQIVNDFQKGDIAEGYSVSREKKESFPLTVTSAQKNPTAFYLCASSFGLAGGRIDTQYFGPGTRLTVL.

This chain links TRBV27 with TRBJ2-7; 8 positions agree with TRBD1. The CDR3 consists of 15 residues. Unmatched junction bases numbered 7, after V lost 0 bases and J lost 6 bases. Germline assignment: CDR1 MNHEY and CDR2 SMNVEV (reference sequence). The CDR3 nucleotides are TGTGCCAGCAGTTTATCAACGACAGGGGCGGTCGAGCAGTACTTC. It translates to CASSLSTTGAVEQYF.

This sequence joins TRBV7-6 and TRBJ1-5; TRBD1 matches 7 bases. Germline V gives CDR1 SGHVS, CDR2 FNYEAQ. The V gene end was trimmed by 3 bases and the J gene end by 7 bases; junction bases not matched to a gene: 3. This CDR3 is 13 amino acids long. Written as DNA, the CDR3 is TGTGCCAGCAGCTTCAGGGGGGAGCAGCCCCAGCATTTT. Its protein is CASSFRGEQPQHF.

The V and J genes are TRBV7-2 and TRBJ1-3; perhaps TRBD1 as D (5 bases). V was trimmed by 1 base and J by 0 bases, leaving 13 bases between them. From germline, CDR1 is SGHTA and CDR2 FQGNSA. CDR3 length equals 17 residues. CDR3 DNA: TGTGCCAGCAGCTTAGAATCCCTGACAGTCTCTGGAAACACCATATATTTT. It codes for CASSLESLTVSGNTIYF.

The chain links TRBV21-1 to TRBJ1-4. TRBV21-1 is shown as a pseudogene. The CDR3 covers 15 residues. The CDR3 reads CASSAPRRTHEKLFF. CDR3 DNA: TGTGCCAGCAGCGCCCCAAGGAGGACACATGAAAAACTGTTTTTT.

The rearrangement links TRBV2 to TRBJ1-3; possibly TRBD1 for D (5 bases). V was shortened by 5 bases and J by 3 bases, with 17 bases between the two germline ends. The CDR3 sequence is 16 residues long. Per germline, CDR1 SNHLY and CDR2 FYNNEI. Written as DNA, the CDR3 is TGTGCCAGCAGTTTGGGAACAGGTTTGAGTGGAAACACCATATATTTT. Translating gives CASSLGTGLSGNTIYF.

The table lists this clone with a few counts. The chain combines TRBV6-5 with TRBJ1-2; D gene unclear. This CDR3 has 15 amino acids. Germline CDR1 is MNHEY and CDR2 is SVGAGI. V lost 6 bases and J lost 8, with 22 bases in between. DNA for the CDR3: TGTGCCAGCAGCCCCGCCAGGCGGGGATTACGGGGCTACACCTTC. Encoded protein: CASSPARRGLRGYTF.

The sample holds a few counts of this clone. The rearrangement uses TRBV4-2 and TRBJ1-1; no clear D. V lost 5 bases, J lost 1 base, and 8 bases lay in between. Germline V gene sequence: CDR1 LGHNA, CDR2 YNFKEQ. There are 13 residues in the CDR3. CDR3 DNA: TGTGCCAGCAGCTTTTCCGCGAACACTGAAGCTTTCTTT. Its translation is CASSFSANTEAFF.

This chain's CDR3 is CASRGGGPYNEQFF. The CDR3 DNA follows: TGTGCCAGCAGGGGTGGGGGACCCTACAATGAGCAGTTCTTC. The rearrangement uses TRBV7-9 and TRBJ2-1; either TRBD1 or TRBD2 may supply D (5 bases each). Germline V gene data show CDR1 as SEHNR and CDR2 as FQNEAQ (reference sequence). The CDR3 length is 14 residues. The V and J ends lost 6 bases and 2 bases respectively, with 11 bases between them. Combining the CDR3 with reference TRBV7-9 and TRBJ2-1 gives the whole variable domain DTGVSQNPRHKITKRGQNVTFRCDPISEHNRLYWYRQTLGQGPEFLTYFQNEAQLEKSRLLSDRFSAERPKGSFSTLEIQRTEQGDSAMYLCASRGGGPYNEQFFGPGTRLTVL.

The chain combines TRBV4-2 with TRBJ1-2; D gene unclear. The V gene's germline CDR1 is LGHNA and CDR2 YNFKEQ. Between the trimmed V and J ends, which lost 4 bases and 8 bases, there was a span of 14 bases. This CDR3 contains 13 residues. DNA of the CDR3: TGTGCCAGCAGCCCCCGTGGGCTGCAAGGCTACACCTTC. Protein: CASSPRGLQGYTF.

By sample fraction, this clone is medium-sized. The chain joins TRBV5-6 to TRBJ2-7, with a tentative D call TRBD1 (6 bases). V gave up 3 bases and J gave up 5 bases, with 15 bases separating them. Germline assignment: CDR1 SGHDT and CDR2 YYEEEE. There are 14 residues in the CDR3. In nucleotides, the CDR3 is TGTGCCAGCAGCTCCACCGGGACACGTAACGAGCAGTACTTC. Its translation is CASSSTGTRNEQYF. The whole variable domain, remainder taken from reference TRBV5-6 and TRBJ2-7, is DAGVTQSPTHLIKTRGQQVTLRCSPKSGHDTVSWYQQALGQGPQFIFQYYEEEERQRGNFPDRFSGHQFPNYSSELNVNALLLGDSALYLCASSSTGTRNEQYFGPGTRLTVT.

V gene TRBV6-1 combines with J gene TRBJ2-7, with D possibly TRBD2 on 5 matching bases. The CDR3 length is 15 residues. Germline lookup yields CDR1 MNHNS and CDR2 SASEGT. Trimming removed 6 bases from V and 5 bases from J, with 20 bases in between. CDR3 loop: CASSLLRTPGDEQYF. The CDR3 bases are TGTGCCAGCAGCCTACTACGGACTCCTGGGGACGAGCAGTACTTC.

This rearrangement joins TRBV7-2 to TRBJ1-1; perhaps TRBD1 as D (6 bases). V lost 1 base and J lost 6, with 9 bases in between. The CDR3 totals 13 residues. Germline V gives CDR1 SGHTA, CDR2 FQGNSA. CDR3 nucleotide sequence: TGTGCCAGCAGCTTAGGCAGGGGCGCTGAAGCTTTCTTT. Translated, it gives CASSLGRGAEAFF.

In the case of this clone: A read error is likely here: a far larger clone is one base away. This CDR3 is also generated by other DNA sequences in the sample. The chain has TRBV5-1 and TRBJ2-5; D possibly matches TRBD1 or TRBD2 (6 bases each). V lost 4 bases to trimming and J lost 5 bases, with 12 bases between them. CDR1 SGHRS and CDR2 YFSETQ come from the germline V gene. The CDR3 runs 13 residues. CDR3 residues: CASSPGEVETQYF. The CDR3 coding sequence is TGCGCCAGCAGCCCAGGGGAGGTTGAGACCCAGTACTTC. The whole variable domain, remainder taken from reference TRBV5-1 and TRBJ2-5, is KAGVTQTPRYLIKTRGQQVTLSCSPISGHRSVSWYQQTPGQGLQFLFEYFSETQRNKGNFPGRFSGRQFSNSRSEMNVSTLELGDSALYLCASSPGEVETQYFGPGTRLLVL.

This clone was detected a few times. Here the CDR3 reads CASSLETTGRTGELFF. CDR3 DNA sequence: TGTGCCAGCAGCTTAGAGACGACAGGGAGGACCGGGGAGCTGTTTTTT. This chain joins TRBV7-9 and TRBJ2-2; a weak D match, TRBD1 (7 bases). The CDR3 is 16 amino acids. V was pared by 1 base and J by 5 bases, with 14 bases between. CDR1 and CDR2 (germline): SEHNR, FQNEAQ (reference sequence).

V gene TRBV7-2 combines with J gene TRBJ2-1; TRBD1 agrees at 10 bases. V gave up 5 bases and J gave up 7 bases; unmatched junction bases: 11. This CDR3 has 16 residues. Germline V gene data show CDR1 as SGHTA and CDR2 as FQGNSA. The CDR3 is CASSPSARGQGNEQFF. CDR3 coding DNA: TGTGCCAGCAGCCCTAGCGCTAGGGGACAGGGGAATGAGCAGTTCTTC.

This clone is termed medium-sized. V and J are TRBV4-2 and TRBJ2-2; TRBD1 is a possible D gene (5 bases). Trimming removed 7 bases from V and 6 bases from J, with 9 bases in between. The CDR3 sequence is 12 residues long. CDR1 LGHNA and CDR2 YNFKEQ come from the germline V gene. CDR3 residues: CASNQGAGELFF. The CDR3 nucleotides read TGTGCCAGCAACCAGGGTGCCGGGGAGCTGTTTTTT.

V usage is TRBV19 and J usage is TRBJ2-4; perhaps D is TRBD1 or TRBD2 (5 bases each). This CDR3 contains 14 residues. Germline values: CDR1 LNHDA, CDR2 SQIVND (reference sequence). The ends were cut back, 8 bases at V and 0 bases at J, with 11 bases in the middle. CDR3 in DNA: TGTGCCAGTGAGGGACCTCTAGCCAAAAACATTCAGTACTTC. Translating it yields CASEGPLAKNIQYF.

CDR3 sequence: CASSQERGYTGELFF. The CDR3 DNA reads as TGCGCCAGCAGCCAAGAGCGGGGGTACACCGGGGAGCTGTTTTTT. This chain links TRBV4-1 with TRBJ2-2; 7 nucleotides agree with TRBD2. Germline V gives CDR1 MGHRA, CDR2 YSYEKL. The length of the CDR3 is 15 residues. Trimming cost V 0 bases and J 3 bases; bases outside gene matches: 1.

The chain recombines TRBV4-1 with TRBJ2-7; 8 bases align to TRBD2. In germline, CDR1 is MGHRA, CDR2 YSYEKL. The CDR3 has 15 residues. J gave up 5 bases and V 4 bases, and 10 bases lay outside the gene matches. In DNA form, the CDR3 reads TGCGCCAGCAGCCCGATAGCGGGACTTGTGGACGAGCAGTACTTC. Protein: CASSPIAGLVDEQYF.

The chain has TRBV30 and TRBJ1-5, with D possibly TRBD1 on 5 matching bases. The CDR3 extends over 12 amino acids. Germline V gene data show CDR1 as GTSNPN and CDR2 as SVGIG (reference sequence). The V and J ends lost 2 bases and 7 bases respectively, with 9 bases between them. The chain's CDR3 is CAWSKGFQPQHF. The CDR3 DNA reads as TGTGCCTGGAGTAAGGGGTTCCAGCCCCAGCATTTT.

This clone was seen a handful of times. This chain connects TRBV5-6 to TRBJ1-3; 9 bases agree with TRBD1. This CDR3 is 15 amino acids long. Germline V lookup: CDR1 SGHDT, CDR2 YYEEEE. V was pared by 4 bases and J by 2 bases, with 4 bases of the junction left unmatched. The CDR3 DNA sequence: TGTGCCAGCAGCCGGAGACAGGGGGCTGGAAACACCATATATTTT. Residues: CASSRRQGAGNTIYF.

The chain links TRBV11-2 to TRBJ2-7; the D gene is possibly TRBD2 (5 bases). V shed 0 bases and J shed 4 bases, with 16 bases lying between them. The CDR3 runs 16 residues. CDR1 is SGHAT and CDR2 is FQNNGV in the germline V gene. CDR3: CASSLDSRGIGYEQYF. The CDR3 DNA sequence: TGTGCCAGCAGCTTAGATTCCCGGGGAATAGGTTACGAGCAGTACTTC.

V is TRBV6-6 and J is TRBJ1-1; D gene unclear. CDR1 and CDR2 (germline): MNHNY, SVGAGI (reference sequence). V lost 1 base to trimming and J lost 7 bases, with 10 bases between them. The CDR3 is 13 amino acids. The CDR3 nucleotides read TGTGCCAGCAGTTACTTAGTGGAAAGTGAAGCTTTCTTT. Amino acids: CASSYLVESEAFF.

The chain couples TRBV27 to TRBJ2-7; the D is unclear. There are 15 residues in the CDR3. V was clipped by 0 bases and J by 0 bases, with 9 bases between them. Germline V gene data show CDR1 as MNHEY and CDR2 as SMNVEV (reference sequence). CDR3 DNA: TGTGCCAGCAGTTTATCAGGACCCCGCTCCTACGAGCAGTACTTC. It encodes CASSLSGPRSYEQYF.

This clone was recorded a few times. The rearrangement uses TRBV28 and TRBJ1-2; the D gene is possibly TRBD1 (5 bases). Trimming cost V 7 bases and J 2 bases, with 17 bases left between them. Looked up from germline, CDR1 is MDHEN and CDR2 is SYDVKM. This CDR3 region has 15 residues. The CDR3 coding sequence is TGTGCCAGCATCACGGAAGCCCAGGGCAACTATGGCTACACCTTC. This translates into CASITEAQGNYGYTF.

The rearrangement links TRBV5-1 to TRBJ2-7, with 9 bases fitting TRBD2. The V segment lost 4 bases and the J segment 5 bases; nucleotides outside the gene matches: 7. The CDR3 has 14 amino acids. Germline CDR1 SGHRS, CDR2 YFSETQ. Written as DNA, the CDR3 is TGCGCCAGCAGCGAAACTAGCGGGCTAAACGAGCAGTACTTC. Its translation is CASSETSGLNEQYF.

This clone appeared a few times. The rearrangement joins TRBV6-5 to TRBJ2-7; TRBD2 is a possible D gene (6 bases). The CDR3 runs to 14 residues. V was shortened by 2 bases and J by 7 bases, with 15 bases between the two germline ends. Germline V gene lookup returns CDR1 MNHEY and CDR2 SVGAGI. CDR3 nucleotides: TGTGCCAGCAGTTACGCCGGGACTGACCGGGAGCAGTACTTC. Residues: CASSYAGTDREQYF.